This TCR beta chain was profiled in a study of neurological immune-mediated disorders. This clonotype was found many times. TCRdb reprocessed the 5' RACE reads with MiXCR, giving one entry per CDR3 protein. The data contain approximately 66,000 distinct CDR3 sequences, 3.4% of them seen just once; the ten biggest clones take up roughly 3.7%. The CDR3 runs to 12 residues. Per germline, CDR1 LNHNV and CDR2 YYDKDF (reference sequence). V lost 7 bases and J lost 7; bases outside the gene matches: 7. Sample: PBMCs. The chain uses TRBV15 and TRBJ2-7; 7 bases map to TRBD1. The clonotype originates from a man aged 35 to 55 with multiple sclerosis. CDR3 DNA: TGTGCCACCAAGGGGGCCACTAGGGAGCAGTACTTC. The encoded protein is CATKGATREQYF.